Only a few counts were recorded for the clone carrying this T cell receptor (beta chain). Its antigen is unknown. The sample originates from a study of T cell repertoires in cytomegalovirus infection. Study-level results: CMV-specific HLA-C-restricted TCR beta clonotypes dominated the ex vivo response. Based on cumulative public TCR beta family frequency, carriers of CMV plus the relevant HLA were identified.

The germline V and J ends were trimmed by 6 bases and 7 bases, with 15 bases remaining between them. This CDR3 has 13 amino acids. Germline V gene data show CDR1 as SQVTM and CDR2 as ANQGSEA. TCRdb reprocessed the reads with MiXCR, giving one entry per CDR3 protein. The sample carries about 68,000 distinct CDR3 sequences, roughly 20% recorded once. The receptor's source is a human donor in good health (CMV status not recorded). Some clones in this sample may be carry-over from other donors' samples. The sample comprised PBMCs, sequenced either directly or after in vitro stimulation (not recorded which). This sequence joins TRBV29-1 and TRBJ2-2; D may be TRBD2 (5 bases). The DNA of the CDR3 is TGCAGCGTCCGTGGCCCCCGGGACGGGGAGCTGTTTTTT. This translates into CSVRGPRDGELFF.